A single TCR beta chain is shown here with its context. The antigen remains unidentified. TCRdb's copy holds only in-frame clones and misses some; the assay was immunoSEQ multiplex PCR. The sample lists about 110,000 clones, approximately 85% occurring once. These data come from a study of cytomegalovirus exposure and HLA in healthy donors. Points from the study as a whole: Reports showed the classifier diagnosing cytomegalovirus status with high specificity and sensitivity. TCR beta chains numbering 150 to 200 were designated cytomegalovirus-associated. CMV antigen specificity of a few CMV-associated chains was confirmed in vitro.

The CDR3 is 14 amino acids. Germline assignment: CDR1 MNHNS and CDR2 SASEGT. The V gene end was trimmed by 11 bases and the J gene end by 2 bases; junction bases not matched to a gene: 9. Sequencing used PBMCs. V and J are TRBV6-1 and TRBJ2-7; 10 nucleotides align to TRBD2. This clonotype originated in a woman aged 18-29 years in good health and CMV-seronegative. The CDR3 coding sequence is TGTGCCGGGGCTAGCGGGGGTTTCCCCTACGAGCAGTACTTC. Amino acids: CAGASGGFPYEQYF.